These 25 T cell receptor beta chains were all obtained from the same sample, sequenced in a study of blood T cell repertoires in COVID-19. Here immunoSEQ multiplex PCR was the method, and the copy in TCRdb shows in-frame clones only, minus some. The table has more than 50,000 clones, 90% seen once. The specimen sequenced was peripheral blood. These receptors all come from a human donor with active COVID-19. The donor label of this sample is uncertain.

The chain employs TRBV11-2 and TRBJ1-2, with D hard to call. CDR1 is SGHAT and CDR2 is FQNNGV in the germline V gene. The CDR3 is made up of 12 amino acids. Trimming left V 5 bases short and J 5 bases short, with 9 bases between. The CDR3 loop reads CASSGTVYGYTF. As DNA, the CDR3 is TGTGCCAGCAGCGGAACAGTTTATGGCTACACCTTC.

The chain has TRBV7-9 and TRBJ1-2; D is unclear. Trimming took 3 bases from V and 3 from J, leaving 8 bases between them. The CDR3 has 13 amino acids. CDR1 is SEHNR, CDR2 FQNEAQ, per germline (reference sequence). The CDR3 region has the DNA TGTGCCAGCAGCTTCGGGGAGGACTATGGCTACACCTTC. It codes for CASSFGEDYGYTF.

Note on this clone: At one of its ends the junction is not consistent with the germline gene, which may arise from a read error. The V and J genes are TRBV7-7 and TRBJ2-3; D call uncertain. In germline, CDR1 is SSHAT, CDR2 FNYEAQ (reference sequence). The CDR3 spans 14 residues. DNA of the CDR3: TGTGCTAGCAGCTTTTCCCCTAGCACAGATACGCAGTATTTT. It translates to CASSFSPSTDTQYF.

The chain joins TRBV3-1 (or the pseudogene TRBV3-2) to TRBJ2-7; D is possibly TRBD1 (5 bases). Germline-derived CDR1 and CDR2 are LGHDT and YNNKEL (reference sequence). CDR3 length: 15 residues. The CDR3 bases are TGTGCCAGCAGCCAAAGCAGGGTTCACTCCTGCGAGCAGTACGTC. Protein product: CASSQSRVHSCEQYV.

This chain links TRBV4-1 with TRBJ1-1; 9 nucleotides align to TRBD1. CDR3 length: 16 amino acids. Trimming took 0 bases from V and 5 from J; bases not matched to a gene: 7. CDR1 and CDR2 from the germline V gene are MGHRA and YSYEKL. CDR3 in amino acids: CASSQEGGQGWTEAFF. The CDR3 region has the DNA TGCGCCAGCAGCCAAGAAGGGGGACAGGGTTGGACTGAAGCTTTCTTT.

V is TRBV25-1 and J is TRBJ1-6; 8 nucleotides align to TRBD1. The CDR3 length is 15 residues. Per the germline V gene, CDR1 is MGHDK and CDR2 is SYGVNS. V lost 1 base to trimming and J lost 8 bases; unmatched junction nucleotides: 4. CDR3 in amino acids: CASSESDRVDSPLHF. The CDR3 bases are TGTGCCAGCAGTGAATCGGACAGGGTGGATTCACCCCTCCACTTT.

This clone has just one count. The V and J genes are TRBV27 and TRBJ1-2; D gene uncertain. CDR1 MNHEY and CDR2 SMNVEV come from the germline V gene (reference sequence). The CDR3 is 15 residues long. Trimming left V 5 bases short and J 4 bases short, with 17 bases between. The CDR3 nucleotides are TGTGCCAGCAGTGTACGAGGAGGCCCCTTCTATGGCTACACCTTC. It specifies CASSVRGGPFYGYTF.

This chain joins TRBV7-2 and TRBJ1-5; D ambiguous. Germline loops: CDR1 SGHTA, CDR2 FQGNSA. The CDR3 totals 15 residues. Trimming removed 2 bases from V and 0 bases from J, with 8 bases in between. The CDR3 bases are TGTGCCAGCAGCTTACTACAGTATAGCAATCAGCCCCAGCATTTT. This codes for CASSLLQYSNQPQHF.

The rearrangement links TRBV24-1 to TRBJ1-5; 7 bases agree with TRBD1. The CDR3 runs to 11 residues. The germline V gene encodes CDR1 KGHDR and CDR2 SFDVKD. The V and J ends lost 9 bases and 7 bases, in that order; junction bases with no gene match: 2. The CDR3 loop reads CATDREQPQHF. The CDR3, as DNA: TGTGCCACCGACAGGGAGCAGCCCCAGCATTTT.

The chain has TRBV25-1 and TRBJ2-7; no reliable D call. CDR3 size: 14 residues. Per the germline V gene, CDR1 is MGHDK and CDR2 is SYGVNS. V was cut by 1 base and J by 2 bases, with 9 bases left in between. The CDR3 coding sequence is TGTGCCAGCAGTGAATTGGGCAGTACCTACGAGCAGTACTTC. Amino acids: CASSELGSTYEQYF.

The J gene is TRBJ2-3, the V gene TRBV9; TRBD2 matches 9 bases. CDR3 length: 16 residues. Trimming cost V 0 bases and J 2 bases; bases outside gene matches: 4. Germline CDR1 is SGDLS and CDR2 is YYNGEE. CDR3 nucleotides: TGTGCCAGCAGCGTAGGGCTAGCGGGGCACACAGATACGCAGTATTTT. Its translation: CASSVGLAGHTDTQYF.

The chain links TRBV7-2 to TRBJ2-1, with 9 bases lining up with TRBD1. This CDR3 has 16 amino acids. Germline-derived CDR1 and CDR2 are SGHTA and FQGNSA. The junction had 12 bases not matched to a gene; V was cut back by 7 bases and J by 5 bases. CDR3 protein: CASTLSRDRVNNEQFF. The CDR3 coding sequence is TGTGCCAGCACCCTCTCCCGGGACAGGGTTAACAATGAGCAGTTCTTC. The full variable domain, its missing parts supplied by reference TRBV7-2 and TRBJ2-1, is GAGVSQSPSNKVTEKGKDVELRCDPISGHTALYWYRQSLGQGLEFLIYFQGNSAPDKSGLPSDRFSAERTGGSVSTLTIQRTQQEDSAVYLCASTLSRDRVNNEQFFGPGTRLTVL.

This clone was observed a single time. CDR3 sequence (DNA): TGTGCCAGCTTGGTCACAGCCGATTACAATGAGCAGTTCTTC. This encodes CASLVTADYNEQFF. The chain recombines TRBV6-5 with TRBJ2-1; D ambiguous. V gave up 8 bases and J gave up 4 bases, with 15 bases separating them. The CDR3 is 14 residues long. Germline V CDR1 and CDR2: MNHEY, SVGAGI.

J is TRBJ1-2 and V is TRBV19; 7 nucleotides match TRBD1. With 3 bases clipped from V and 5 bases from J, the junction kept 6 bases outside the gene matches. Germline CDR1 and CDR2: LNHDA and SQIVND (reference sequence). The CDR3 spans 14 residues. The CDR3 loop reads CASSIQGGSYGYTF. The CDR3 nucleotides are TGTGCCAGTAGTATCCAGGGGGGATCTTATGGCTACACCTTC.

This chain connects TRBV21-1 to TRBJ2-1; the listed D gene, TRBD1, was not tested against the DNA. TRBV21-1 is a listed pseudogene. The CDR3 covers 14 residues. In DNA, the CDR3 is TGTGCCAGCAGCAAAGTTTGGTTCAGGAATGAGCAGTTCTTC. Translating it yields CASSKVWFRNEQFF.

The rearrangement links TRBV25-1 to TRBJ1-1, with 8 bases fitting TRBD1. V gave up 3 bases and J gave up 6 bases; unmatched junction bases: 6. Germline loops: CDR1 MGHDK, CDR2 SYGVNS. This CDR3 contains 14 residues. The CDR3 DNA reads as TGTGCCAGCAGTGATGACAGGGGAACCTCTGAAGCTTTCTTT. Translating it yields CASSDDRGTSEAFF. The whole variable domain, filled in from reference TRBV25-1 and TRBJ1-1, reads EADIYQTPRYLVIGTGKKITLECSQTMGHDKMYWYQQDPGMELHLIHYSYGVNSTEKGDLSSESTVSRIRTEHFPLTLESARPSHTSQYLCASSDDRGTSEAFFGQGTRLTVV.

V gene TRBV6-2 or TRBV6-3 combines with J gene TRBJ1-2; 7 nucleotides agree with TRBD1. The trim removed 2 bases at V and 5 bases at J, leaving 5 bases unmatched. CDR1 is MNHEY, CDR2 SVGEGT, per germline. The CDR3 is made up of 14 amino acids. CDR3 DNA sequence: TGTGCCAGCAGTTACGGGGACAGTTTTTATGGCTACACCTTC. It specifies CASSYGDSFYGYTF.

This chain connects TRBV19 to TRBJ2-4; 11 positions agree with TRBD2. Germline CDR1 LNHDA, CDR2 SQIVND (reference sequence). The ends lost 4 bases at V and 5 bases at J; junction bases unmatched: 10. This CDR3 contains 17 residues. CDR3 sequence: CASSTVLGTSGQNIQYF. CDR3 in DNA: TGTGCCAGTAGTACGGTACTCGGGACTAGCGGCCAAAACATTCAGTACTTC.

The gene calls are TRBV19 and TRBJ2-7, with 9 bases aligning to TRBD2. CDR3 length equals 15 residues. V lost 4 bases to trimming and J lost 1 base; unmatched junction nucleotides: 5. CDR1 and CDR2 (germline): LNHDA, SQIVND (reference sequence). CDR3 bases: TGTGCCAGTAGTAACCCTAGCGGGGTGTCCTACGAGCAGTACTTC. It is translated as CASSNPSGVSYEQYF.

V gene TRBV4-1 combines with J gene TRBJ2-5; TRBD2 aligns across 7 bases. V shed 0 bases and J 5 bases; nucleotides not matched to a gene: 9. The CDR3 has 16 amino acids. Germline CDR1 and CDR2: MGHRA and YSYEKL. The CDR3 coding sequence is TGCGCCAGCAGCCAAGAACGGGACTATCTTTGGGAGACCCAGTACTTC. Translated: CASSQERDYLWETQYF.

The J gene is TRBJ2-1, the V gene TRBV7-2; 12 bases are shared with TRBD2. This CDR3 is 14 amino acids long. Germline V gene data show CDR1 as SGHTA and CDR2 as FQGNSA. V gave up 2 bases and J gave up 10 bases; unmatched junction bases: 3. CDR3 nucleotides: TGTGCCAGCAGCTTACGGACTAGCGGGGTCGAGCAGTTCTTC. Residues: CASSLRTSGVEQFF. The full variable domain, with the rest looked up from reference TRBV7-2 and TRBJ2-1, is GAGVSQSPSNKVTEKGKDVELRCDPISGHTALYWYRQSLGQGLEFLIYFQGNSAPDKSGLPSDRFSAERTGGSVSTLTIQRTQQEDSAVYLCASSLRTSGVEQFFGPGTRLTVL.

The chain links TRBV28 to TRBJ2-7; D may be TRBD2 (6 bases). V was cut by 2 bases and J by 7 bases, with 18 bases left in between. Germline CDR1 and CDR2: MDHEN and SYDVKM. CDR3 length: 15 amino acids. CDR3 protein: CASSLMAGTPREQYF. For the CDR3, the DNA is TGTGCCAGCAGTTTAATGGCGGGAACCCCTAGGGAGCAGTACTTC.

The rearrangement links TRBV19 to TRBJ2-3, with a weak D call TRBD2 (5 bases). With 3 bases removed from V and 0 bases from J, the gap between germline ends came to 10 bases. Looked up from germline, CDR1 is LNHDA and CDR2 is SQIVND (reference sequence). The CDR3 spans 15 residues. The CDR3 protein is CASSMAGFSTDTQYF. The CDR3 region has the DNA TGTGCCAGTAGTATGGCGGGCTTTAGCACAGATACGCAGTATTTT.

This chain connects TRBV4-2 to TRBJ2-7; 7 bases fit TRBD2. The CDR3 runs 16 residues. With V trimmed by 0 bases and J by 3 bases, 8 bases remained unmatched. Looked up from germline, CDR1 is LGHNA and CDR2 is YNFKEQ. CDR3 in amino acids: CASSQEEASGGYEQYF. In nucleotides, the CDR3 is TGTGCCAGCAGCCAAGAGGAAGCTAGCGGTGGCTACGAGCAGTACTTC.

This CDR3 is CASSTNGYTEAFF. DNA for the CDR3: TGTGCCAGCAGCACGAACGGGTACACTGAAGCTTTCTTT. The rearrangement joins TRBV7-9 to TRBJ1-1; D not resolved. The CDR3 consists of 13 residues. Looked up from germline, CDR1 is SEHNR and CDR2 is FQNEAQ (reference sequence). V was clipped by 5 bases and J by 3 bases, with 10 bases between them.